Reported below is one TCR beta chain. Its specificity is unknown. It may be a read error: a sequence one base away is much more abundant. Germline CDR1 SEHNR, CDR2 FQNEAQ (reference sequence). The length of the CDR3 is 15 residues. The data belong to a study of blood T cells in healthy people across ages. Study conclusions and caveats: Long-lived and aged donors differed, with more naive CD4+ cells and higher diversity in the long-lived. Among T cells, TCR beta diversity per million cells dropped roughly linearly as age rose.

Together with a sample-barcoded 5' primer, a J-beta primer mix was included in a second PCR lasting roughly 6 to 12 cycles. All samples yielded 2.5 million or more CDR3-containing paired-end reads. TCRdb fed the 5' RACE reads into MiXCR, producing one record per CDR3 protein. The top ten clones hold roughly 14% of a sample with about 670,000 distinct CDR3 sequences, around 52% of them seen once. Each sample yielded at least 6 micrograms of PBMC total RNA. The source material was blood. The clonotype originates from a woman older than 75 in good health. V usage is TRBV7-9 and J usage is TRBJ2-3, with 11 bases matching TRBD2. The CDR3 spells CASSTRLAGSETQYF. Written as DNA, the CDR3 is TGTGCCAGCAGCACCCGACTAGCGGGGTCAGAGACGCAGTATTTT.